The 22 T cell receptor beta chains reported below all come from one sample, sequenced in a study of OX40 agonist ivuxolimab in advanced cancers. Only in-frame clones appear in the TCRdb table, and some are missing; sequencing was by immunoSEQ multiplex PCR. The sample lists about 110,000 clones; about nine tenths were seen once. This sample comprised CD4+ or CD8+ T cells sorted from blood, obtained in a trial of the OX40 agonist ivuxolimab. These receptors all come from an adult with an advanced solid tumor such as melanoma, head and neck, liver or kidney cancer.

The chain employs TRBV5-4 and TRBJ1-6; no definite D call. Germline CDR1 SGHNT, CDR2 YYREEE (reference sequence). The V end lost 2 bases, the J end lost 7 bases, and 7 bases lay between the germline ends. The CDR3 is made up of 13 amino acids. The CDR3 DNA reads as TGTGCCAGCAGCTTTGTCTGGAATTCACCCCTCCACTTT. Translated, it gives CASSFVWNSPLHF.

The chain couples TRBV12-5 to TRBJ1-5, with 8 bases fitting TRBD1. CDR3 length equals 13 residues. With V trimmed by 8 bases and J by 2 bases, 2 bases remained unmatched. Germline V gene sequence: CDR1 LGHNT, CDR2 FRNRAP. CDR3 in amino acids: CASSGQGNQPQHF. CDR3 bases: TGTGCTAGTTCGGGACAGGGCAATCAGCCCCAGCATTTT.

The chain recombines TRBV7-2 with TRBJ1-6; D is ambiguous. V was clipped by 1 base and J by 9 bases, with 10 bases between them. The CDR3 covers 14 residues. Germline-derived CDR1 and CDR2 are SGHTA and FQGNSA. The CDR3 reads CASSLGPSSSPLHF. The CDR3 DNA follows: TGTGCCAGCAGCTTAGGACCCTCCAGTTCACCCCTCCACTTT.

CDR3 sequence (DNA): TGTGCCAGCAGCCCCTGGGGGTCTAGCACAGATACGCAGTATTTT. This translates into CASSPWGSSTDTQYF. V and J are TRBV7-9 and TRBJ2-3; the D gene could be TRBD1 or TRBD2 (5 bases each). V shed 5 bases and J shed 0 bases, with 12 bases lying between them. Germline assignment: CDR1 SEHNR and CDR2 FQNEAQ (reference sequence). The CDR3 contains 15 residues.

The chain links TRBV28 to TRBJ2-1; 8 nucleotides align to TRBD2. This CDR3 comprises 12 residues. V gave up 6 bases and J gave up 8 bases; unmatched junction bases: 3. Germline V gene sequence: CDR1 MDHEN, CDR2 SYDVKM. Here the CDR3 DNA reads TGTGCCAGCAGCCGACTAGCGCATGAGCAGTTCTTC. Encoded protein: CASSRLAHEQFF.

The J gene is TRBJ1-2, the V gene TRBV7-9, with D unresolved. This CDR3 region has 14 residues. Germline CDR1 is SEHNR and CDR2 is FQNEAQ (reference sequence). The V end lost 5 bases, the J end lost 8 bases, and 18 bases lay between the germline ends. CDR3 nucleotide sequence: TGTGCCAGCAGCCCCGACGACTGGATAAGGGGCTACACCTTC. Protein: CASSPDDWIRGYTF.

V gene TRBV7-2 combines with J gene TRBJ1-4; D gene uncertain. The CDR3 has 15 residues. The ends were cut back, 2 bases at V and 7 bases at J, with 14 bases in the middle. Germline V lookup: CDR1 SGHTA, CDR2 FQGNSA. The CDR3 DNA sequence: TGTGCCAGCAGCTTATTCGCAGCAGATTTTGAAAAACTGTTTTTT. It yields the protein CASSLFAADFEKLFF.

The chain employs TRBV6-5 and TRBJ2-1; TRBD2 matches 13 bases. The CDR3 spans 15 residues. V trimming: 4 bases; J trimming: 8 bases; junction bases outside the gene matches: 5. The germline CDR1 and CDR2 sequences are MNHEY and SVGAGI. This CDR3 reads CASSSTSGGVYEQFF. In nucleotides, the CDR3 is TGTGCCAGCAGTTCCACTAGCGGGGGGGTGTATGAGCAGTTCTTC.

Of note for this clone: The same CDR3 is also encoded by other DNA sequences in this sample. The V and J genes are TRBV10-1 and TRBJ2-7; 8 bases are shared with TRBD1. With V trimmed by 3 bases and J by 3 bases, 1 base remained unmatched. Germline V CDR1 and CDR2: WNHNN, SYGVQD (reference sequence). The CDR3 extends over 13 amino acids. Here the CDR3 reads CASSEGQGYEQYF. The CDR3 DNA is TGCGCCAGCAGTGAAGGACAGGGCTACGAGCAGTACTTC.

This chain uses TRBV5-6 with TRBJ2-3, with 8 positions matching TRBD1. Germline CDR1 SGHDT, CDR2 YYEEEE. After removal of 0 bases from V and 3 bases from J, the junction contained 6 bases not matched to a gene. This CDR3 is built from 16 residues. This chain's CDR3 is CASSLEAGGYTDTQYF. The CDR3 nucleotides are TGTGCCAGCAGCTTGGAAGCAGGGGGCTATACAGATACGCAGTATTTT.

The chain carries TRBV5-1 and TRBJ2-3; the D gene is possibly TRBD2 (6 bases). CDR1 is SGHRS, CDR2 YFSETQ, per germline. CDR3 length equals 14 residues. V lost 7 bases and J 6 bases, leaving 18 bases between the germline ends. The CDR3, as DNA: TGCGCCAGCGGGGGGACTCCTGGCCACGATACGCAGTATTTT. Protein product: CASGGTPGHDTQYF. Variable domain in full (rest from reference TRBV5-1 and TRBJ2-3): KAGVTQTPRYLIKTRGQQVTLSCSPISGHRSVSWYQQTPGQGLQFLFEYFSETQRNKGNFPGRFSGRQFSNSRSEMNVSTLELGDSALYLCASGGTPGHDTQYFGPGTRLTVL.

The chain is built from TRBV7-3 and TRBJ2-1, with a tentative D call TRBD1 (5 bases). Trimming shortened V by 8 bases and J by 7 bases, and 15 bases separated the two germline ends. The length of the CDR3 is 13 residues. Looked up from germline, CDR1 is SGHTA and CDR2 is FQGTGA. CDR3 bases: TGTGCCAGCCGCGAAGGGGTGGGAAATGAGCAGTTCTTC. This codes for CASREGVGNEQFF.

As DNA, the CDR3 is TGTGCCAGTAGTATAGTCGGCGGGGGGGCCCTCAATGAGCAGTTCTTC. As protein: CASSIVGGGALNEQFF. This rearrangement joins TRBV19 to TRBJ2-1; 9 nucleotides match TRBD2. This CDR3 contains 16 residues. J lost 6 bases, V lost 1 base, and 7 bases had no gene match. Per the germline V gene, CDR1 is LNHDA and CDR2 is SQIVND (reference sequence).

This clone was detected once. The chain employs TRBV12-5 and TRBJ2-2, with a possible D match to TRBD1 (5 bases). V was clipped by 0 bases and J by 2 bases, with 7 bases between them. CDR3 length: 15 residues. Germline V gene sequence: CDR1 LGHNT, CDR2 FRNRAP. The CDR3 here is CASGLVQVNTGELFF. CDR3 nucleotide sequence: TGTGCTAGTGGTTTGGTACAGGTCAACACCGGGGAGCTGTTTTTT.

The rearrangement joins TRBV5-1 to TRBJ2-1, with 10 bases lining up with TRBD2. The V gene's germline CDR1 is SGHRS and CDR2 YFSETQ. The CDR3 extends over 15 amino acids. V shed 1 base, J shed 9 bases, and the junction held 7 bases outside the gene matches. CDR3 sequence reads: CASSLMASGGAEQFF. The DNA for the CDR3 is TGCGCCAGCAGCTTGATGGCTAGCGGGGGAGCTGAGCAGTTCTTC.

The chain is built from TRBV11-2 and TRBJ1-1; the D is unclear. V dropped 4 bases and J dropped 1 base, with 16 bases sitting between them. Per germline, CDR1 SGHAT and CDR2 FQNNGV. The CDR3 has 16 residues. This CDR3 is CASSSYQNEENTEAFF. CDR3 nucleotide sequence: TGTGCCAGCAGCTCCTATCAAAATGAAGAGAACACTGAAGCTTTCTTT.

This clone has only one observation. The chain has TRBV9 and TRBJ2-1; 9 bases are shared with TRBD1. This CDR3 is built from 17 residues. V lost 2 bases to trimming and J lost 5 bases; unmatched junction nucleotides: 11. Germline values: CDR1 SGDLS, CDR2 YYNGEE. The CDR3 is CASSVDLQDRGNNEQFF. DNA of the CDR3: TGTGCCAGCAGCGTGGACTTACAGGACAGGGGCAACAATGAGCAGTTCTTC.

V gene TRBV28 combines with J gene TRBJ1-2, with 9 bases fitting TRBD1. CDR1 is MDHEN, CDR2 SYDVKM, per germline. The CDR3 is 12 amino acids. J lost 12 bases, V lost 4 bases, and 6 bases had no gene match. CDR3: CASSSTGGAHTF. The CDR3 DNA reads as TGTGCCAGCAGTTCTACAGGGGGCGCACACACCTTC.

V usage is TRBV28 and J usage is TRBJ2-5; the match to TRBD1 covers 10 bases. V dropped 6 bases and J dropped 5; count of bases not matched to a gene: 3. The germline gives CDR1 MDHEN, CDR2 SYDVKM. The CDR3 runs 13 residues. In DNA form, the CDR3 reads TGTGCCAGCAGGGGGACAGGGGTCGAGACCCAGTACTTC. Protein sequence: CASRGTGVETQYF.

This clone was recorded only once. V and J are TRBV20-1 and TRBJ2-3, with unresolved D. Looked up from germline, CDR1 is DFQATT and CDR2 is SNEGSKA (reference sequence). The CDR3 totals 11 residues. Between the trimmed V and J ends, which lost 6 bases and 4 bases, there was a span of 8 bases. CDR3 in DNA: TGCAGTGCCAACCTAGCAGATACGCAGTATTTT. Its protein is CSANLADTQYF.

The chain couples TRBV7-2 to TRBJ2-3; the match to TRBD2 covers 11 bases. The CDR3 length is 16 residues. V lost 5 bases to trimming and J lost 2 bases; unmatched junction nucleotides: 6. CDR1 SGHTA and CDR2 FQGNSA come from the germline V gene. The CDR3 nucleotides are TGTGCCAGCAGCCTCGGACTAGCGGGTTTCACAGATACGCAGTATTTT. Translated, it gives CASSLGLAGFTDTQYF.

In nucleotides, the CDR3 is TGTGCCAGCAGCCCCCAGACTGGAGCAACTAATGAAAAACTGTTTTTT. Translation: CASSPQTGATNEKLFF. This chain uses TRBV7-2 with TRBJ1-4; D is undetermined. The CDR3 is 16 residues long. Per germline, CDR1 SGHTA and CDR2 FQGNSA. V shed 5 bases and J shed 0 bases, with 13 bases lying between them.